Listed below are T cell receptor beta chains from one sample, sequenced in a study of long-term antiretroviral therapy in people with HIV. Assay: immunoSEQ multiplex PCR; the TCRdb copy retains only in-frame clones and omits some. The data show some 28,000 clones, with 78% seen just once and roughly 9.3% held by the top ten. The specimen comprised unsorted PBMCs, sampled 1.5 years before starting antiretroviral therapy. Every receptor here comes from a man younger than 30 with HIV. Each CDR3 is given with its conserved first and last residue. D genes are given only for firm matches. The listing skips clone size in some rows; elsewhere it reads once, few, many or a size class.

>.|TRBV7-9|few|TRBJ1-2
TGTGCCAGCAGCTTAGCTGGCGGATGGTATGGCTACACCTTC
CASSLAGGWYGYTF
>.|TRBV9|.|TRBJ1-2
TGTGCCAGCAGCGTAGATGATTATTCCGGTGGCTACACCTTC
CASSVDDYSGGYTF
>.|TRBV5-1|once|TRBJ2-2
TGCGCCAGCAGCCCCGGGGCGAACACCGGGGAGCTGTTTTTT
CASSPGANTGELFF
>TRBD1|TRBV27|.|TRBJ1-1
TGTGCCAGCAGTTCACAGGGGCTCGGTGAAGCTTTCTTT
CASSSQGLGEAFF
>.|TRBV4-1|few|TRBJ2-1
TGCGCCAGCAGCCTTCAGACAGGCAATGAGCAGTTCTTC
CASSLQTGNEQFF
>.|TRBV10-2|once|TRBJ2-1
TGCGCCAGCAGACCGCAAGATGAGCAGTTCTTC
CASRPQDEQFF
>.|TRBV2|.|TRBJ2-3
TGTGCCAGCAGTGAAATGGATTTGAGCACAGATACGCAGTATTTT
CASSEMDLSTDTQYF
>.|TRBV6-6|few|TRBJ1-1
TGTGCCAGCAGCTTAGACAGGGAAGCTTTCTTT
CASSLDREAFF
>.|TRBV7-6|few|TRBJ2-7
TGTGCCAGCAGCGAGGGGGGCTACGAGCAGTACTTC
CASSEGGYEQYF
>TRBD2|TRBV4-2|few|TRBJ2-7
TGTGCCAGCAGCCAGCGGACTAGCGAGGCCTACGAGCAGTACTTC
CASSQRTSEAYEQYF
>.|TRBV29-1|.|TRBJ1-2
TGCAGCGTTGATTGGGCCCTGGGCTATGGCTACACCTTC
CSVDWALGYGYTF
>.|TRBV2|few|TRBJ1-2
TGTGCCAGCAGCCAGGGCAGGGCGTACACCTTC
CASSQGRAYTF